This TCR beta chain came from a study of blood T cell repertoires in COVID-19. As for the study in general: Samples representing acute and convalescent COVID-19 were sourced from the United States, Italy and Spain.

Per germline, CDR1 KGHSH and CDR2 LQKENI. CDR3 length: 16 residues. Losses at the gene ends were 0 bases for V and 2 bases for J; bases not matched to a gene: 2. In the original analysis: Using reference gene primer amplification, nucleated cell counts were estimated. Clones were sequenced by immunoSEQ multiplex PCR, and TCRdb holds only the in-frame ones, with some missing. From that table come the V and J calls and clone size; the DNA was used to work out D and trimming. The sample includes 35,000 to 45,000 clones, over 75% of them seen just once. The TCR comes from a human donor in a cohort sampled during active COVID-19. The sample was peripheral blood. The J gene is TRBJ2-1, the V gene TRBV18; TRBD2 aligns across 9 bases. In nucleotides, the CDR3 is TGTGCCAGCTCACCACCCGCTAGCGGGACCTACAATGAGCAGTTCTTC. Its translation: CASSPPASGTYNEQFF.